Listed here are 24 T cell receptor beta chains from one sample, sequenced in a study of T cell responses to AZD1222 COVID-19 vaccine (dated by TCRdb to the early 2020s). The time point label of this sample denotes: baseline before first vaccination. Preparation of the library involved the immunoSEQ multiplex PCR assay. TCRdb stores this immuneACCESS table with in-frame sequences only. Part of the clones is absent; in the studies checked, under half of the shortfall reflects unresolved V genes, and no reason is known for the rest. In this sample the table shows some 84,000 clones, 80% to 90% of which occur a single time. Of the sample, more than 7% falls within the top ten clones. This sample comprised peripheral blood, obtained on day 0 of AZD1222 vaccination. Every receptor here comes from an adult in good health.

This sequence joins TRBV9 and TRBJ2-3, with TRBD2 identical over 7 bases. This CDR3 region has 15 residues. Per the germline V gene, CDR1 is SGDLS and CDR2 is YYNGEE. V was pared by 0 bases and J by 2 bases, with 3 bases of the junction left unmatched. The CDR3 loop is CASSVGGGPTDTQYF. CDR3 sequence (DNA): TGTGCCAGCAGCGTAGGCGGGGGACCCACAGATACGCAGTATTTT.

V usage is TRBV18 and J usage is TRBJ2-1; weak D call: TRBD2 (5 bases). V gave up 2 bases and J gave up 4 bases, with 9 bases separating them. Looked up from germline, CDR1 is KGHSH and CDR2 is LQKENI. CDR3 length: 14 amino acids. The CDR3 DNA is TGTGCCAGCTCACCAACCGGAGGTTACAATGAGCAGTTCTTC. It encodes CASSPTGGYNEQFF.

The chain links TRBV6-6 to TRBJ1-4; D is unclear. The CDR3 spans 12 residues. V was trimmed by 0 bases and J by 7 bases, leaving 3 bases between them. Germline V gives CDR1 MNHNY, CDR2 SVGAGI (reference sequence). The CDR3, as DNA: TGTGCCAGCAGTTACTCGGGTGAAAAACTGTTTTTT. This gives the protein CASSYSGEKLFF.

This chain links TRBV5-5 with TRBJ1-6; TRBD1 matches 9 bases. V dropped 1 base and J dropped 0; count of bases not matched to a gene: 8. CDR3 size: 19 residues. Germline loops: CDR1 SGHKS, CDR2 YYEKEE (reference sequence). CDR3 sequence: CASSLSQGAISSYNSPLHF. The CDR3, as DNA: TGTGCCAGCAGCTTGTCACAGGGGGCGATTAGCTCCTATAATTCACCCCTCCACTTT.

V gene TRBV2 combines with J gene TRBJ2-7, with TRBD1 matching 7 bases. The V segment lost 8 bases and the J segment 2 bases; nucleotides outside the gene matches: 12. CDR1 SNHLY and CDR2 FYNNEI come from the germline V gene. The CDR3 covers 15 residues. In DNA form, the CDR3 reads TGTGCCAGCCTCGTAATAAAAGGACAGGCCTACGAGCAGTACTTC. Translating it yields CASLVIKGQAYEQYF.

Written as DNA, the CDR3 is TGTGCCAGCAGCCTTGGGGGGAGGGTGAGCACAGATACGCAGTATTTT. As protein: CASSLGGRVSTDTQYF. The rearrangement joins TRBV7-2 to TRBJ2-3; 7 bases are shared with TRBD2. Germline assignment: CDR1 SGHTA and CDR2 FQGNSA. The CDR3 has 16 amino acids. With 5 bases clipped from V and 0 bases from J, the junction kept 8 bases outside the gene matches.

This chain links TRBV11-3 with TRBJ2-5, with D tentatively TRBD2 (6 bases). Trimming took off 4 bases at V and 1 base at J, with 22 bases between the two ends. This CDR3 region has 18 residues. CDR1 and CDR2 from the germline V gene are SGHNT and YENEEA. The CDR3, as DNA: TGTGCCAGCAGCTGGGGGAGGAAGACGGAGACCCCCCAAGAGACCCAGTACTTC. Its translation is CASSWGRKTETPQETQYF.

This chain joins TRBV29-1 and TRBJ2-5, with 8 bases identical to TRBD1. Germline CDR1 is SQVTM and CDR2 is ANQGSEA. The CDR3 length is 14 residues. J gave up 5 bases and V 1 base, and 6 bases lay outside the gene matches. The CDR3 DNA reads TGCAGCGTTGAAGCCCAGGGGGCAGGTGAGACCCAGTACTTC. Translation: CSVEAQGAGETQYF.

The V call is TRBV7-2, the J call TRBJ1-5, with a tentative D call TRBD1 (6 bases). Germline CDR1 and CDR2: SGHTA and FQGNSA. Trimming took 2 bases from V and 1 from J, leaving 12 bases between them. The CDR3 contains 16 residues. Here the CDR3 reads CASSLTGGRSNQPQHF. CDR3 nucleotide sequence: TGTGCCAGCAGCTTAACTGGGGGCAGAAGCAATCAGCCCCAGCATTTT.

Here the CDR3 DNA reads TGTGCCAGCAGCTCTCAAACGACTAGCGGGAGTACAGATACGCAGTATTTT. Its translation: CASSSQTTSGSTDTQYF. The chain joins TRBV5-6 to TRBJ2-3; TRBD2 aligns across 12 bases. The CDR3 runs 17 residues. Per the germline V gene, CDR1 is SGHDT and CDR2 is YYEEEE. After removal of 3 bases from V and 3 bases from J, the junction contained 8 bases not matched to a gene.

This chain joins TRBV5-8 and TRBJ1-5; 7 bases map to TRBD1. This CDR3 has 15 residues. V gave up 5 bases and J gave up 2 bases; unmatched junction bases: 7. Germline V gene lookup returns CDR1 SGHTS and CDR2 YDEGEE. CDR3 residues: CASSLTGPGNQPQHF. The CDR3 region has the DNA TGTGCCAGCAGTTTGACAGGGCCGGGCAATCAGCCCCAGCATTTT.

The V and J genes are TRBV7-9 and TRBJ1-1; the match to TRBD1 covers 7 bases. This CDR3 region has 15 residues. Trimming took 7 bases from V and 0 from J; bases not matched to a gene: 8. CDR1 is SEHNR and CDR2 is FQNEAQ in the germline V gene (reference sequence). CDR3 amino acids: CASTRRGQVNTEAFF. CDR3 DNA sequence: TGTGCCAGCACTCGCCGAGGACAGGTGAACACTGAAGCTTTCTTT.

J is TRBJ2-6 and V is TRBV5-6, with D possibly TRBD1 on 5 matching bases. CDR3 size: 15 residues. The V end lost 5 bases, the J end lost 2 bases, and 11 bases lay between the germline ends. The germline V gene has CDR1 SGHDT and CDR2 YYEEEE. The CDR3 sequence: CASRGLMPGANVLTF. In DNA, the CDR3 is TGTGCCAGCAGGGGGCTGATGCCTGGGGCCAACGTCCTGACTTTC.

This clone was seen just once. In DNA form, the CDR3 reads TGTGCCAGCAGTCTCTGGGGGAACACTGAAGCTTTCTTT. It is translated as CASSLWGNTEAFF. This chain connects TRBV27 to TRBJ1-1, with D uncertain. The ends were cut back, 5 bases at V and 1 base at J, with 8 bases in the middle. The length of the CDR3 is 13 residues. Germline CDR1 reads MNHEY; CDR2 reads SMNVEV (reference sequence).

The J gene is TRBJ1-1, the V gene TRBV19, with a tentative D call TRBD1 (6 bases). From germline, CDR1 is LNHDA and CDR2 SQIVND (reference sequence). V was clipped by 1 base and J by 11 bases, with 17 bases between them. This CDR3 has 14 amino acids. DNA for the CDR3: TGTGCCAGTAGTATAGGCGGGGACATCTTTGCTGCTTTCTTT. Translation: CASSIGGDIFAAFF.

V and J are TRBV2 and TRBJ1-4; D is uncertain. Trimming removed 6 bases at V and 4 bases at J, with 12 bases between. The germline V gene has CDR1 SNHLY and CDR2 FYNNEI. The CDR3 has 14 residues. CDR3 nucleotides: TGTGCCAGCAGCTCTGACGGAGGTAATGAAAAACTGTTTTTT. It yields the protein CASSSDGGNEKLFF.

The rearrangement links TRBV6-1 to TRBJ2-5, with 8 nucleotides matching TRBD2. This CDR3 contains 18 residues. J lost 4 bases, V lost 3 bases, and 16 bases had no gene match. Germline values: CDR1 MNHNS, CDR2 SASEGT. CDR3 sequence (DNA): TGTGCCAGCAGTGACTACTTCGAACGGTCGCGGGAGGTAGAGACCCAGTACTTC. This encodes CASSDYFERSREVETQYF.

The chain carries TRBV12-3 or TRBV12-4 and TRBJ2-5, with a possible D match to TRBD2 (5 bases). The CDR3 is 12 residues long. The V and J ends lost 6 bases and 5 bases respectively, with 10 bases between them. In DNA, the CDR3 is TGTGCCAGCAGCCGGAGGTGGGAGACCCAGTACTTC. It yields the protein CASSRRWETQYF.

The chain employs TRBV5-1 and TRBJ2-1; no clear D. V was clipped by 1 base and J by 5 bases, with 10 bases between them. The CDR3 runs to 14 residues. The germline gives CDR1 SGHRS, CDR2 YFSETQ. CDR3 sequence (DNA): TGCGCCAGCAGCTTGTCCAGGTCGAACAATGAGCAGTTCTTC. It encodes CASSLSRSNNEQFF.

The V gene is TRBV7-8, the J gene TRBJ2-3; 7 nucleotides match TRBD2. The CDR3 consists of 16 residues. Looked up from germline, CDR1 is SGHVS and CDR2 is FQNEAQ. V was clipped by 1 base and J by 2 bases; unmatched bases: 6. Here the CDR3 reads CASSLGFGLDTDTQYF. As DNA, the CDR3 is TGTGCCAGCAGCTTAGGGTTTGGACTAGACACAGATACGCAGTATTTT.

This rearrangement joins TRBV11-3 to TRBJ1-2; perhaps TRBD1 as D (5 bases). The V gene's germline CDR1 is SGHNT and CDR2 YENEEA. Trimming stripped 3 bases from V and 8 bases from J, with 13 bases between. The CDR3 sequence is 13 residues long. The CDR3 sequence is CASSLPGGKGYTF. The CDR3 DNA reads as TGTGCCAGCAGCTTGCCGGGGGGAAAAGGCTACACCTTC.

The chain joins TRBV28 to TRBJ2-7, with TRBD1 matching over 7 bases. J lost 2 bases, V lost 6 bases, and 7 bases had no gene match. The length of the CDR3 is 14 residues. The germline gives CDR1 MDHEN, CDR2 SYDVKM. The CDR3 protein is CASSGVTGAYEQYF. For the CDR3, the DNA is TGTGCCAGCAGCGGAGTCACAGGGGCCTACGAGCAGTACTTC. Full variable domain (missing parts from reference TRBV28 and TRBJ2-7): DVKVTQSSRYLVKRTGEKVFLECVQDMDHENMFWYRQDPGLGLRLIYFSYDVKMKEKGDIPEGYSVSREKKERFSLILESASTNQTSMYLCASSGVTGAYEQYFGPGTRLTVT.

The chain carries TRBV27 and TRBJ2-3; 7 positions agree with TRBD1. V trimming: 2 bases; J trimming: 9 bases; junction bases outside the gene matches: 2. CDR1 and CDR2 from the germline V gene are MNHEY and SMNVEV (reference sequence). CDR3 length: 12 residues. CDR3 DNA sequence: TGTGCCAGCAGTTTACGACAGGGAACGCAGTATTTT. It specifies CASSLRQGTQYF.

This clone was counted a few times. The chain has TRBV18 and TRBJ2-7; TRBD1 might be the D (5 bases). The germline CDR1 and CDR2 sequences are KGHSH and LQKENI. This CDR3 has 14 amino acids. V was pared by 1 base and J by 6 bases, with 13 bases between. The CDR3 loop reads CASSPLEQASEQYF. The CDR3 DNA sequence: TGTGCCAGCTCACCACTCGAACAGGCTTCCGAGCAGTACTTC.